This TCR beta chain was identified during a study of T cell repertoires in cytomegalovirus infection. There are many counts of this clonotype. TCRdb analysed the reads with MiXCR anew, one entry per CDR3 protein. The sample has around 70,000 distinct CDR3 sequences, 3.5% to 4% seen once. V gave up 2 bases and J gave up 9 bases, with 8 bases separating them. This CDR3 comprises 13 residues. Germline V gene lookup returns CDR1 MGHRA and CDR2 YSYEKL. This clonotype was obtained from a human donor in good health (CMV status not recorded). Some clones in this sample may be carry-over from other donors' samples. The sample consisted of PBMCs. V and J are TRBV4-1 and TRBJ1-6, with D possibly matching TRBD1 (5 bases). CDR3 coding DNA: TGCGCCAGCAGCCAAATTAGGGGTTCACCCCTCCACTTT. As protein: CASSQIRGSPLHF.